The T cell receptor (beta chain) under discussion was sequenced for a study of neoadjuvant anti-PD-1 for oral cavity cancer. The wider study: Patients mostly received three to four biweekly nivolumab doses at 3 mg/kg before surgery. Around day 43, patients without progression received a fourth nivolumab dose before surgery.

Stated time point: after neoadjuvant nivolumab, at surgical resection. The patients had HPV-negative, locally advanced oral cavity squamous cell carcinoma. TCRdb keeps only in-frame clones here, not all; method: immunoSEQ multiplex PCR. The sample holds 55,000 to 75,000 clones; 70% to 90% are singletons and the top ten take around 3%. Trimming left V 5 bases short and J 0 bases short, with 12 bases between. This CDR3 comprises 15 residues. Germline V lookup: CDR1 SGHRS, CDR2 YFSETQ. The chain couples TRBV5-1 to TRBJ2-1; TRBD2 is a possible D gene (5 bases). The receptor comes from a person aged 40 to 85 with oral cavity squamous cell carcinoma. Material: PBMCs, obtained after nivolumab (anti-PD-1) treatment. CDR3 in DNA: TGCGCCAGCAGTAATCAAGGGAGCTCCTACAATGAGCAGTTCTTC. This gives the protein CASSNQGSSYNEQFF.